The 18 T cell receptor beta chains below come from one sample, sequenced in a study of blood T cell repertoires in COVID-19. Method: immunoSEQ multiplex PCR; TCRdb's copy keeps in-frame clones and lacks some. The sample lists roughly 210,000 clones, roughly 84% occurring once. The source material was PBMCs or T cells enriched from blood (not recorded which). Source of these receptors: a man aged 25-45 years in a cohort exposed to, infected with or recovered from COVID-19 (not recorded which).

This sequence joins TRBV28 and TRBJ1-4, with 9 bases matching TRBD1. The trim removed 11 bases at V and 8 bases at J, leaving 9 bases unmatched. Germline CDR1 MDHEN, CDR2 SYDVKM. The CDR3 has 13 residues. CDR3 residues: CAGRTGGGEKLFF. The CDR3 nucleotides read TGTGCCGGAAGAACAGGGGGCGGGGAAAAACTGTTTTTT.

This rearrangement joins TRBV5-1 to TRBJ2-1; TRBD2 aligns across 10 bases. J was trimmed by 7 bases and V by 4 bases; bases with no gene match: 11. The CDR3 consists of 16 residues. Per the germline V gene, CDR1 is SGHRS and CDR2 is YFSETQ. CDR3 nucleotide sequence: TGCGCCAGCAGCCTCGCTCTAGCGGGAGTGACGAATGAGCAGTTCTTC. This codes for CASSLALAGVTNEQFF.

This clone was seen a few times. V gene TRBV11-2 combines with J gene TRBJ2-7; TRBD1 might be the D (6 bases). Germline-derived CDR1 and CDR2 are SGHAT and FQNNGV. This CDR3 spans 15 amino acids. The germline V and J ends were trimmed by 1 base and 3 bases, with 13 bases remaining between them. DNA for the CDR3: TGTGCCAGCAGCTTAGTACAGGGTAGGAGCTACGAGCAGTACTTC. Protein: CASSLVQGRSYEQYF.

The chain carries TRBV29-1 and TRBJ1-2; D perhaps matches TRBD1 (5 bases). V was clipped by 3 bases and J by 3 bases, with 5 bases between them. Germline values: CDR1 SQVTM, CDR2 ANQGSEA. CDR3 length equals 11 residues. CDR3 in DNA: TGCAGCGTTGACAGGGACTATGGCTACACCTTC. Translated: CSVDRDYGYTF.

This chain links TRBV3-1 (or the pseudogene TRBV3-2) with TRBJ1-1; TRBD1 might be the D (6 bases). Trimming shortened V by 1 base and J by 5 bases, and 17 bases separated the two germline ends. The CDR3 has 16 amino acids. Germline CDR1 and CDR2: LGHDT and YNNKEL (reference sequence). Written as DNA, the CDR3 is TGTGCCAGCAGCCAAGGATTGCGGGGGCGAGAAACTGAAGCTTTCTTT. Protein sequence: CASSQGLRGRETEAFF.

This chain links TRBV7-3 with TRBJ2-1; TRBD2 matches at 14 bases. The CDR3 covers 14 residues. Germline V gene lookup returns CDR1 SGHTA and CDR2 FQGTGA. The J segment lost 8 bases and the V segment lost 10 bases, leaving 7 bases of the junction unmatched. CDR3 in DNA: TGTGCCATTGGGACTAGCGGGAGTCGGTATGAGCAGTTCTTC. Its protein product is CAIGTSGSRYEQFF.

This chain links TRBV12-3 or TRBV12-4 with TRBJ2-5; D call uncertain. The CDR3 covers 11 residues. V lost 5 bases, J lost 5 bases, and 6 bases lay in between. Written as DNA, the CDR3 is TGTGCCAGCAGTCTAACCGAGACCCAGTACTTC. As protein: CASSLTETQYF.

The DNA of the CDR3 is TGTGCCAGCAGCTTACGAAACAGGAGGAACACCGGGGAGCTGTTTTTT. Translation: CASSLRNRRNTGELFF. V and J are TRBV5-6 and TRBJ2-2; TRBD1 is a possible D gene (5 bases). This CDR3 is 16 amino acids long. Germline CDR1 reads SGHDT; CDR2 reads YYEEEE. V gave up 2 bases and J gave up 1 base, with 12 bases separating them.

The chain combines TRBV5-1 with TRBJ1-1, with TRBD1 matching over 9 bases. Unmatched junction bases numbered 5, after V lost 4 bases and J lost 1 base. The CDR3 loop spans 15 amino acids. Germline V lookup: CDR1 SGHRS, CDR2 YFSETQ. CDR3 sequence reads: CASSADRGPNTEAFF. In nucleotides, the CDR3 is TGCGCCAGCAGCGCGGACAGGGGCCCGAACACTGAAGCTTTCTTT.

The chain is built from TRBV28 and TRBJ2-1, with 15 positions matching TRBD2. V shed 10 bases, J shed 6 bases, and the junction held 4 bases outside the gene matches. Germline assignment: CDR1 MDHEN and CDR2 SYDVKM. The CDR3 consists of 14 residues. In nucleotides, the CDR3 is TGTGCCACCCGGACTAGCGGGAGGGCCAATGAGCAGTTCTTC. Protein: CATRTSGRANEQFF.

V is TRBV5-1 and J is TRBJ1-1; 7 bases are shared with TRBD1. V shed 0 bases, J shed 4 bases, and the junction held 9 bases outside the gene matches. Germline CDR1 SGHRS, CDR2 YFSETQ. The CDR3 is 16 residues long. CDR3 amino acids: CASSLVSRGLSTEAFF. The CDR3 DNA is TGCGCCAGCAGCTTGGTGAGCAGGGGGTTGAGCACTGAAGCTTTCTTT.

This chain connects TRBV6-2 or TRBV6-3 to TRBJ1-2; perhaps TRBD1 as D (5 bases). V lost 6 bases, J lost 4 bases, and 12 bases lay in between. This CDR3 is built from 13 residues. The V gene's germline CDR1 is MNHEY and CDR2 SVGEGT. The CDR3 loop is CASSPRVPYGYTF. The CDR3 DNA sequence: TGTGCCAGCAGCCCCAGGGTTCCCTATGGCTACACCTTC.

The rearrangement links TRBV5-1 to TRBJ1-2; the D gene is possibly TRBD1 (5 bases). Germline assignment: CDR1 SGHRS and CDR2 YFSETQ. Deletions cut 3 bases from V and 4 bases from J, with 19 bases between. The CDR3 has 16 amino acids. CDR3 residues: CASSSDDDRPGYGYTF. In nucleotides, the CDR3 is TGCGCCAGCAGCTCGGACGACGACAGACCTGGCTATGGCTACACCTTC.

This chain links TRBV6-5 with TRBJ1-2; D perhaps matches TRBD1 (5 bases). The germline CDR1 and CDR2 sequences are MNHEY and SVGAGI. With 6 bases removed from V and 2 bases from J, the gap between germline ends came to 10 bases. This CDR3 has 13 residues. As DNA, the CDR3 is TGTGCCAGCAGCCCGACAGAGAACTATGGCTACACCTTC. Translated, it gives CASSPTENYGYTF.

This sequence joins TRBV14 and TRBJ2-7; maybe TRBD1 (6 bases). From germline, CDR1 is SGHDN and CDR2 FVKESK. CDR3 length: 12 residues. V was cut by 4 bases and J by 4 bases, with 8 bases left in between. The CDR3 region is CASSLQGYEQYF. DNA of the CDR3: TGTGCCAGCAGCCTACAGGGATACGAGCAGTACTTC.

In DNA, the CDR3 is TGTGCCAGCAGCTGGGTGGGACAAGACAATGAGCAGTTCTTC. Amino acids: CASSWVGQDNEQFF. V is TRBV5-6 and J is TRBJ2-1; a weak D match, TRBD1 (6 bases). In germline, CDR1 is SGHDT, CDR2 YYEEEE. This CDR3 has 14 amino acids. The germline V and J ends were trimmed by 3 bases and 5 bases, with 12 bases remaining between them.

This clone is a singleton in its sample. The chain is built from TRBV9 and TRBJ1-2, with 7 bases matching TRBD1. Germline CDR1 SGDLS, CDR2 YYNGEE. The CDR3 consists of 14 residues. With 0 bases clipped from V and 8 bases from J, the junction kept 7 bases outside the gene matches. In nucleotides, the CDR3 is TGTGCCAGCAGCGTAGTAGGGGGCGCCGCCGGCTACACCTTC. Its translation: CASSVVGGAAGYTF.

V usage is TRBV5-1 and J usage is TRBJ2-7, with 9 bases fitting TRBD1. V trimming: 5 bases; J trimming: 4 bases; junction bases outside the gene matches: 10. This CDR3 spans 15 amino acids. In germline, CDR1 is SGHRS, CDR2 YFSETQ. The CDR3 coding sequence is TGCGCCAGCAGACGACAACAGGGGGCGACGTACGAGCAGTACTTC. The encoded protein is CASRRQQGATYEQYF.